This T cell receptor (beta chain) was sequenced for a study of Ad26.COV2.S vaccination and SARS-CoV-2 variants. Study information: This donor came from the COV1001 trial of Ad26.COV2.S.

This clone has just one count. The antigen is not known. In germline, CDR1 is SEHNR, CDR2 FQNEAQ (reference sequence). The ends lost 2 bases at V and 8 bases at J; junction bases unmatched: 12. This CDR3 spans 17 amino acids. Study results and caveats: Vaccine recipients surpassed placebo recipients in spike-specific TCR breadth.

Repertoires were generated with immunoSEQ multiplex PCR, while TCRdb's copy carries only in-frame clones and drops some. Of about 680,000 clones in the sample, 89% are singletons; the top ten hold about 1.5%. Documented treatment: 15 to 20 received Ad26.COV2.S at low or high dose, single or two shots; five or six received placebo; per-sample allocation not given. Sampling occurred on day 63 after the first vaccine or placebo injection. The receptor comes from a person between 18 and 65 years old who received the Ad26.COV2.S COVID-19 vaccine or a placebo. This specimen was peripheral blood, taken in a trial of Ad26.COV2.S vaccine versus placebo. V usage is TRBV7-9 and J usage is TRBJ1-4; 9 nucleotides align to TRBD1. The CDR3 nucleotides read TGTGCCAGCAGCTTAAGGGGGTCGGACAGGGGAAGGGAAAAACTGTTTTTT. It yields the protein CASSLRGSDRGREKLFF.